This TCR beta chain was identified during a study of shared T cell receptors in the human thymus. Germline V gene sequence: CDR1 SGHNT, CDR2 YENEEA. With V trimmed by 3 bases and J by 1 base, 13 bases remained unmatched. This CDR3 has 18 residues. Generated by immunoSEQ multiplex PCR, the TCRdb table keeps only in-frame clones and is missing some. Here the sample spans approximately 730,000 clones, over 75% being singletons. In addition, the sample was reused for a study of human thymus T cells. This second study says: Thymic resections from corrective heart surgery supplied the tissue. A high degree of thymic repertoire overlap among unrelated individuals was reported in related research.

This sequence originates from a girl in the first two years of life with a congenital heart defect. The chain uses TRBV11-3 and TRBJ2-3; TRBD1 matches 7 bases. Sequencing was performed on thymocytes. DNA for the CDR3: TGTGCCAGCAGCTTCTGGGACAGAGAGCCCCCTGGCACAGATACGCAGTATTTT. It encodes CASSFWDREPPGTDTQYF.